A single sample is the source of the 14 T cell receptor beta chains below, sequenced in a study of T cells in Graves' hyperthyroidism and ophthalmopathy. Authors of the study amplified TCR beta CDR3 regions from RNA transcripts. Primed by the HTBI set, a first-round RT-PCR was run on the TCR CDR3. TCRdb re-called the multiplex PCR reads with MiXCR, one entry per CDR3 protein. The sample has hundreds of thousands of distinct CDR3 sequences; about a sixth are singletons. The sequencing input was blood. These receptors came from a woman in her twenties or thirties with Graves' hyperthyroidism.

This clonotype came up a few times. The CDR3 spells CASSLAIWFYGYTF. In nucleotides, the CDR3 is TGTGCCAGCAGCTTAGCCATCTGGTTCTATGGCTACACCTTC. The rearrangement uses TRBV7-9 and TRBJ1-2, with D hard to call. CDR1 and CDR2 from the germline V gene are SEHNR and FQNEAQ (reference sequence). V lost 0 bases to trimming and J lost 4 bases, with 9 bases between them. This CDR3 is 14 amino acids long.

Many counts were recorded for this clonotype. The chain uses TRBV2 and TRBJ2-7; TRBD2 agrees at 9 bases. Germline V gene sequence: CDR1 SNHLY, CDR2 FYNNEI. The CDR3 runs to 15 residues. V trimming: 6 bases; J trimming: 4 bases; junction bases outside the gene matches: 10. CDR3 sequence: CASRRLAGASYEQYF. The CDR3 coding sequence is TGTGCCAGCAGACGATTAGCGGGAGCTTCTTACGAGCAGTACTTC.

At least ten counts were recorded for this clonotype. The V call is TRBV12-3 or TRBV12-4, the J call TRBJ1-1, with 7 bases that match TRBD1. This CDR3 region has 15 residues. V lost 1 base, J lost 7 bases, and 9 bases stayed unmatched. CDR3: CASSLELGQGGEAFF. DNA of the CDR3: TGTGCCAGCAGTTTAGAGTTGGGCCAGGGGGGTGAAGCTTTCTTT.

There are many counts of this clonotype. The chain employs TRBV30 and TRBJ1-1; no clear D gene. Germline V gives CDR1 GTSNPN, CDR2 SVGIG (reference sequence). The CDR3 loop spans 13 amino acids. The ends were cut back, 0 bases at V and 2 bases at J, with 7 bases in the middle. The CDR3 DNA is TGTGCCTGGAGTGTACAAGTAAACACTGAAGCTTTCTTT. It specifies CAWSVQVNTEAFF. The whole variable domain, filled in from reference TRBV30 and TRBJ1-1, reads SQTIHQWPATLVQPVGSPLSLECTVEGTSNPNLYWYRQAAGRGLQLLFYSVGIGQISSEVPQNLSASRPQDRQFILSSKKLLLSDSGFYLCAWSVQVNTEAFFGQGTRLTVV.

In its sample, this clonotype was seen many times. V usage is TRBV11-2 and J usage is TRBJ2-2; possible D gene TRBD2, 5 bases. Looked up from germline, CDR1 is SGHAT and CDR2 is FQNNGV. The CDR3 totals 14 residues. Between the trimmed V and J ends, which lost 1 base and 5 bases, there was a span of 8 bases. CDR3 in DNA: TGTGCCAGCAGCTTAGTTCCGGGGACCGGGGAGCTGTTTTTT. It specifies CASSLVPGTGELFF.

This clonotype was observed at least ten times. J is TRBJ2-1 and V is TRBV2; a weak D match, TRBD1 (5 bases). Germline CDR1 SNHLY, CDR2 FYNNEI. Trimming took 5 bases from V and 6 from J, leaving 11 bases between them. This CDR3 comprises 13 residues. Written as DNA, the CDR3 is TGTGCCAGCAGTTCGGAAGGGGTCAATGAGCAGTTCTTC. Translating it yields CASSSEGVNEQFF.

This clonotype was recorded at least ten times. The chain couples TRBV30 to TRBJ1-6, with a weak D call TRBD1 (5 bases). V was clipped by 1 base and J by 9 bases, with 13 bases between them. CDR1 is GTSNPN and CDR2 is SVGIG in the germline V gene (reference sequence). This CDR3 is 14 amino acids long. The CDR3 DNA reads TGTGCCTGGAGTGAAGCCCGGGGCGGTTCACCCCTCCACTTT. Amino acid sequence: CAWSEARGGSPLHF.

The sample holds many counts of this clonotype. This chain joins TRBV6-6 and TRBJ2-2; D remains unclear. Trimming cost V 2 bases and J 1 base, with 8 bases left between them. CDR1 is MNHNY, CDR2 SVGAGI, per germline (reference sequence). CDR3 length: 15 amino acids. CDR3 protein: CASSYGWGNTGELFF. The CDR3 nucleotides read TGTGCCAGCAGTTACGGCTGGGGGAACACCGGGGAGCTGTTTTTT.

This clonotype was seen more than once but under ten times. The chain links TRBV15 to TRBJ2-2, with 9 bases fitting TRBD1. This CDR3 is 15 amino acids long. The V segment lost 4 bases and the J segment 5 bases; nucleotides outside the gene matches: 5. Germline loops: CDR1 LNHNV, CDR2 YYDKDF (reference sequence). The CDR3 sequence: CATSTGTGMTGELFF. As DNA, the CDR3 is TGTGCCACCAGCACTGGGACAGGGATGACCGGGGAGCTGTTTTTT.

The chain employs TRBV20-1 and TRBJ2-3, with D perhaps matching TRBD2 (6 bases). The CDR3 runs to 13 residues. The V end lost 3 bases, the J end lost 0 bases, and 7 bases lay between the germline ends. Germline V CDR1 and CDR2: DFQATT, SNEGSKA (reference sequence). The CDR3 protein is CSASAGSTDTQYF. CDR3 coding DNA: TGCAGTGCTAGCGCGGGAAGCACAGATACGCAGTATTTT.

This clonotype has only a few counts. The J gene is TRBJ1-5, the V gene TRBV20-1; 7 nucleotides match TRBD1. J lost 3 bases, V lost 5 bases, and 4 bases had no gene match. In germline, CDR1 is DFQATT, CDR2 SNEGSKA (reference sequence). This CDR3 has 13 residues. The CDR3 region is CSAEQGNNQPQHF. The CDR3 region has the DNA TGCAGTGCTGAACAGGGGAACAATCAGCCCCAGCATTTT.

This clonotype is a singleton in its sample. This rearrangement joins TRBV6-5 to TRBJ1-5; 7 bases are shared with TRBD1. This CDR3 region has 15 residues. V shed 2 bases, J shed 4 bases, and the junction held 5 bases outside the gene matches. CDR1 and CDR2 (germline): MNHEY, SVGAGI. CDR3 residues: CASSYRGGWNQPQHF. The CDR3 DNA reads as TGTGCCAGCAGTTACAGAGGGGGCTGGAATCAGCCCCAGCATTTT.

This clonotype was counted at least ten times. The chain employs TRBV7-9 and TRBJ2-3; TRBD2 might be the D (6 bases). The CDR3 spans 16 residues. Between the trimmed V and J ends, which lost 2 bases and 1 base, there was a span of 13 bases. The germline gives CDR1 SEHNR, CDR2 FQNEAQ (reference sequence). DNA for the CDR3: TGTGCCAGCAGCTTATCCTCTAGCGTCCGCACAGATACGCAGTATTTT. Translating gives CASSLSSSVRTDTQYF.

This clonotype was counted many times. The rearrangement uses TRBV30 and TRBJ2-7; 13 bases are a match to TRBD2. Germline V gives CDR1 GTSNPN, CDR2 SVGIG (reference sequence). V lost 3 bases to trimming and J lost 4 bases; unmatched junction nucleotides: 12. The CDR3 totals 17 residues. The CDR3 spells CAWSDGLAGVTGYEQYF. The DNA for the CDR3 is TGTGCCTGGAGCGACGGACTAGCGGGAGTGACCGGGTACGAGCAGTACTTC.